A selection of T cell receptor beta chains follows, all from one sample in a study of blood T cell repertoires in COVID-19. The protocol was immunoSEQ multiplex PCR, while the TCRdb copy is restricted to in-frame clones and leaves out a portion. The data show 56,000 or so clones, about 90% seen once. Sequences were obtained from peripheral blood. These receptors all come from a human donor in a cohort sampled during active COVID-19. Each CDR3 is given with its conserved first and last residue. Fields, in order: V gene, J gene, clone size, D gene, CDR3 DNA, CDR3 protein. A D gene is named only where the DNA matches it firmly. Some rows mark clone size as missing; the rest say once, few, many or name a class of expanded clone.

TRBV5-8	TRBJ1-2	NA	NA	TGTGCCAGCAGCTTGCAGGGGTCTTTGCTTGGCTACACCTTC	CASSLQGSLLGYTF
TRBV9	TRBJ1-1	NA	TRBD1	TGTGCCAGCAGCGTAGGGAGGACAGGGGGCCTCAACACTGAAGCTTTCTTT	CASSVGRTGGLNTEAFF
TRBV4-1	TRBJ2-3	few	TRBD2	TGCGCCAGCAGCCAAGGCCGAACAACACGACTCCTGGCGGGGGGGTTCACAGATACGCAGTATTTT	CASSQGRTTRLLAGGFTDTQYF
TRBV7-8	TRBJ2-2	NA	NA	TGTGCCAGCAGCTCATGGACAGACTCGAACACCGGGGAGCTGTTTTTT	CASSSWTDSNTGELFF
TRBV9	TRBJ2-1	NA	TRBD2	TGTGCCAGCAGCGTAGGCGGGGGTGTCAACAATGAGCAGTTCTTC	CASSVGGGVNNEQFF
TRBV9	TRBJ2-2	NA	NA	TGTGCCAGCAGCGTAGTGGGGGACACGAACACCGGGGAGCTGTTTTTT	CASSVVGDTNTGELFF
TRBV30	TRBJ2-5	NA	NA	TGTGCCTGGGTTGCGGTGGGGACCCAGTACTTC	CAWVAVGTQYF
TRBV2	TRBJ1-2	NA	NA	TGTGCCAGCAGCCCGATTCTGCAATCGGGGAATGGCTACACCTTC	CASSPILQSGNGYTF
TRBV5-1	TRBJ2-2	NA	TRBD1	TGCGCCAGCAGCTTGGACAGGGGTGGGACCGGGGAGCTGTTTTTT	CASSLDRGGTGELFF
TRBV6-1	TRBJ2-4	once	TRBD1	TGTGCCAGCAGTGCCCAGACAGGGACCGGTGCCAAAAACATTCAGTACTTC	CASSAQTGTGAKNIQYF
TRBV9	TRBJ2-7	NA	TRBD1	TGTGCCAGCAGCGTGGGTGTACAGGGGGTCGAGCAGTACTTC	CASSVGVQGVEQYF
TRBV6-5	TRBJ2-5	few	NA	TGTGCCAGCAGCCTGGAGGGTAAGACCCAGTACTTC	CASSLEGKTQYF
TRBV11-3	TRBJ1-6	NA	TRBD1	TGTGCCAGCAGCGCGGGGACAGCGAATTCACCCCTCCACTTT	CASSAGTANSPLHF
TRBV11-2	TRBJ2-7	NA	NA	TGTGCCAGCAGCTCCACGCTAGTAATTGAGCAGTACTTC	CASSSTLVIEQYF
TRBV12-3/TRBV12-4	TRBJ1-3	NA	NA	TGTGCCAGCAGTTTGCAGGGTGTAGGAACCATATATTTT	CASSLQGVGTIYF
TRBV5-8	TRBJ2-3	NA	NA	TGTGCCAGCAGCTTGGTGGTACAGGCCATCACAGATACGCAGTATTTT	CASSLVVQAITDTQYF
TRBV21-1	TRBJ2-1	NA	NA	TGTGCCAGCAGTTGTCATTATAGCGGGGGGATGCCCTACAATGAGCAGTTCTTC	CASSCHYSGGMPYNEQFF
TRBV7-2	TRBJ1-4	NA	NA	TGTGCCAGCAGCTTAAACCCGAAAGGCGTCCAGTGGGAGAGTGAAAAACTGTTTTTT	CASSLNPKGVQWESEKLFF
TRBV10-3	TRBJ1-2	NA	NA	TGTGCCATCAGTGAGCAGGGATCGTACTATGGCTACACCTTC	CAISEQGSYYGYTF
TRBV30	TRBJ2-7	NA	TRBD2	TGTGCCTGGACCGGGACTAGCGGGTCCTACGAGCAGTACTTC	CAWTGTSGSYEQYF